Included here is one TCR beta chain sequence, with context. Its antigen remains unidentified. The source of the sample is a study of shared clonotypes between healthy human individuals. Study-level information: In total, the donors were two women and a few men aged 18 to 49. Findings and caveats of the study: The study found 4.5% to 6% of naive CD4 clonotypes shared across several donors. What naive subsets generally showed was a larger estimated richness than memory subsets showed.

Sequencing used immunoSEQ multiplex PCR; TCRdb keeps in-frame clones, though not all of them. The sample gives a few hundred thousand clones, roughly 95% of which show up once; around 0.097% is in the top ten. Germline V gene lookup returns CDR1 WSHSY and CDR2 SAAADI. The CDR3 has 16 amino acids. V shed 4 bases and J shed 11 bases, with 26 bases lying between them. Positive CCR7 selection of CD45RO-negative cells yielded the naive CD8 cells, and terminally differentiated effector memory CD45RA+ cells were excluded. Caucasian adults living in Nashville, Tennessee, provided all samples. The chain joins TRBV10-2 to TRBJ1-1; a possible D gene is TRBD1 (5 bases). This receptor was identified in a woman younger than 45 in good health. The sample was naive CD8+ T cells sorted from blood. For the CDR3, the DNA is TGCGCCAGCAGTGTGGTCCGGGACGGAGGGCGAGGAGCGGCTTTCTTT. Its translation is CASSVVRDGGRGAAFF.